Following are 18 T cell receptor beta chains from one sample sequenced in a study of OX40 agonist ivuxolimab in advanced cancers. The method was immunoSEQ multiplex PCR; TCRdb's version includes in-frame clones alone and lacks a portion of them. The profile shows about 91,000 clones, under 90% of them singletons. This specimen was CD4+ or CD8+ T cells sorted from blood, taken in a trial of the OX40 agonist ivuxolimab. Every receptor here comes from an adult with an advanced solid tumor such as melanoma, head and neck, liver or kidney cancer.

V gene TRBV7-2 combines with J gene TRBJ1-2; D gene unclear. The germline V gene encodes CDR1 SGHTA and CDR2 FQGNSA. The V end lost 1 base, the J end lost 8 bases, and 11 bases lay between the germline ends. This CDR3 has 13 residues. This CDR3 is CASSLEVAGGYTF. Here the CDR3 DNA reads TGTGCCAGCAGCTTAGAGGTTGCAGGCGGCTACACCTTC.

The V call is TRBV5-1, the J call TRBJ2-1; TRBD1 agrees at 12 bases. The V gene end was trimmed by 4 bases and the J gene end by 7 bases; junction bases not matched to a gene: 6. Germline V lookup: CDR1 SGHRS, CDR2 YFSETQ. CDR3 length: 15 residues. The DNA for the CDR3 is TGCGCCAGCAGCCCGGGACAGGGGGCAGGGAATGAGCAGTTCTTC. It yields the protein CASSPGQGAGNEQFF.

V usage is TRBV7-3 and J usage is TRBJ1-1, with D tentatively TRBD1 (5 bases). Germline CDR1 reads SGHTA; CDR2 reads FQGTGA. Between the trimmed V and J ends, which lost 5 bases and 1 base, there was a span of 14 bases. This CDR3 contains 15 residues. The CDR3 spells CASSIGGTGNTEAFF. DNA of the CDR3: TGTGCCAGCAGCATTGGTGGGACCGGGAACACTGAAGCTTTCTTT.

Remarks on this clone: The junction shows a germline mismatch at one end, possibly a read error. CDR3 in DNA: TGTGCCAGCACCTTGGGGGACAGGGCGAAAGGCTACACCTTC. Translated: CASTLGDRAKGYTF. The chain links TRBV5-6 to TRBJ1-2; 9 nucleotides line up with TRBD1. Germline values: CDR1 SGHDT, CDR2 YYEEEE. The CDR3 runs to 14 residues.

The chain links TRBV11-3 to TRBJ2-5; 7 bases are a match to TRBD2. The CDR3 sequence is 12 residues long. Trimming at V came to 4 bases and at J to 4 bases, leaving 0 bases not matched to a gene. The germline gives CDR1 SGHNT, CDR2 YENEEA. CDR3 bases: TGTGCCAGCAGCTCGGGGGGAGAGACCCAGTACTTC. As protein: CASSSGGETQYF.

The DNA of the CDR3 is TGTGCCAGCAGCTCAGGACTAGCGGGGGGACTTTCCTACAATGAGCAGTTCTTC. Translated, it gives CASSSGLAGGLSYNEQFF. J is TRBJ2-1 and V is TRBV11-2, with TRBD2 matching 14 bases. The CDR3 is 18 amino acids. V lost 4 bases and J lost 1; bases outside the gene matches: 6. Germline V CDR1 and CDR2: SGHAT, FQNNGV.

The V gene is TRBV5-5, the J gene TRBJ1-5, with 10 positions matching TRBD1. V trimming: 0 bases; J trimming: 1 base; junction bases outside the gene matches: 1. Looked up from germline, CDR1 is SGHKS and CDR2 is YYEKEE (reference sequence). The CDR3 runs 16 residues. This chain's CDR3 is CASSLGQGASNQPQHF. The DNA for the CDR3 is TGTGCCAGCAGCTTGGGACAGGGGGCGAGCAATCAGCCCCAGCATTTT.

CDR3 DNA sequence: TGTGCCAGCAGCCAAATAAAGGGACAGCCATCTGGGGCCAACGTCCTGACTTTC. Translation: CASSQIKGQPSGANVLTF. The rearrangement links TRBV14 to TRBJ2-6, with 7 nucleotides matching TRBD1. The CDR3 is made up of 18 amino acids. The germline V gene has CDR1 SGHDN and CDR2 FVKESK. The V gene end was trimmed by 2 bases and the J gene end by 1 base; junction bases not matched to a gene: 8.

The chain uses TRBV19 and TRBJ1-2, with D possibly matching TRBD1 (6 bases). This CDR3 comprises 14 residues. V was shortened by 5 bases and J by 3 bases, with 13 bases between the two germline ends. Germline CDR1 LNHDA, CDR2 SQIVND (reference sequence). CDR3 region: CASSAGQGYYGYTF. The CDR3 nucleotides are TGTGCCAGTAGTGCGGGTCAGGGGTACTATGGCTACACCTTC.

This chain links TRBV13 with TRBJ1-6; the D is unclear. The V gene lost 2 bases and the J gene lost 13 bases, with 21 bases spanning the gap. Germline V gene lookup returns CDR1 PRHDT and CDR2 FYEKMQ (reference sequence). The CDR3 extends over 16 amino acids. CDR3 in DNA: TGTGCCAGCAGCTTACAAACAAGGCCTGCCCTAGCGCCCCTCCACTTT. Amino acid sequence: CASSLQTRPALAPLHF.

V and J are TRBV30 and TRBJ1-3; maybe TRBD1 (6 bases). This CDR3 has 14 amino acids. CDR1 and CDR2 from the germline V gene are GTSNPN and SVGIG (reference sequence). The V end lost 4 bases, the J end lost 4 bases, and 14 bases lay between the germline ends. CDR3 in amino acids: CAWTRTGRGNTIYF. The CDR3 coding sequence is TGTGCCTGGACTAGAACAGGGAGGGGAAACACCATATATTTT.

The gene calls are TRBV6-5 and TRBJ2-1, with TRBD2 matching over 8 bases. Germline trimming cut 5 bases from V and 10 bases from J; bases unmatched to any gene: 10. The CDR3 is made up of 14 amino acids. CDR1 and CDR2 (germline): MNHEY, SVGAGI. CDR3 loop: CASSHLAGKKEQFF. The CDR3 DNA sequence: TGTGCCAGCAGTCACCTAGCGGGCAAAAAAGAGCAGTTCTTC.

The chain combines TRBV5-1 with TRBJ2-3; 10 bases map to TRBD1. The ends lost 1 base at V and 1 base at J; junction bases unmatched: 9. CDR1 SGHRS and CDR2 YFSETQ come from the germline V gene. The CDR3 has 18 residues. CDR3 in amino acids: CASSLNKPGTGGTDTQYF. CDR3 nucleotide sequence: TGCGCCAGCAGCTTGAATAAACCCGGGACAGGGGGCACAGATACGCAGTATTTT.

The V call is TRBV29-1, the J call TRBJ2-2; D is perhaps TRBD1 or TRBD2 (6 bases each). Trimming stripped 3 bases from V and 5 bases from J, with 22 bases between. From germline, CDR1 is SQVTM and CDR2 ANQGSEA. The CDR3 covers 17 residues. CDR3 protein: CSVEKPGGGAATGELFF. In DNA, the CDR3 is TGCAGCGTTGAGAAACCCGGGGGCGGCGCGGCTACCGGGGAGCTGTTTTTT.

The chain has TRBV5-1 and TRBJ1-5, with D unresolved. This CDR3 has 14 residues. Germline CDR1 reads SGHRS; CDR2 reads YFSETQ. The V and J ends lost 5 bases and 3 bases respectively, with 12 bases between them. The CDR3, as DNA: TGCGCCAGCAGTCCCGGAGGGTTCAATCAGCCCCAGCATTTT. Its translation: CASSPGGFNQPQHF.

This clone was recorded only once. This chain joins TRBV7-6 and TRBJ1-6; 8 positions agree with TRBD1. This CDR3 region has 16 residues. The germline gives CDR1 SGHVS, CDR2 FNYEAQ. V gave up 5 bases and J gave up 8 bases; unmatched junction bases: 11. The CDR3 loop is CASSQETGEIDSPLHF. The DNA of the CDR3 is TGTGCCAGCAGCCAGGAGACAGGGGAGATAGATTCACCCCTCCACTTT.

The genes are TRBV7-9 and TRBJ1-2; 8 bases are shared with TRBD1. V shed 4 bases and J 4 bases; nucleotides not matched to a gene: 8. The CDR3 is 15 residues long. In germline, CDR1 is SEHNR, CDR2 FQNEAQ (reference sequence). CDR3: CASSYRSGTGYGYTF. The CDR3 bases are TGTGCCAGCAGCTACCGATCCGGGACAGGCTATGGCTACACCTTC.

The CDR3 DNA reads TGCAGTGCGCCGGGACAGTCGACCCAGTACTTC. Translated: CSAPGQSTQYF. The chain is built from TRBV20-1 and TRBJ2-7; 7 positions agree with TRBD1. The J call may not be correct, given that the DNA end is closer to TRBJ2-5. CDR1 and CDR2 from the germline V gene are DFQATT and SNEGSKA (reference sequence). CDR3 length: 11 amino acids.